Each of the 5 T cell receptor beta chains below was sequenced from the same sample in a study of cytomegalovirus exposure and HLA in healthy donors. PCR employed 60 Vbeta and 13 Jbeta primers. Clones were read by immunoSEQ multiplex PCR, and TCRdb kept only the in-frame ones, dropping some. Here the sample spans 90,000 to 120,000 clones, over 75% being singletons. Sequenced input: PBMCs. The origin of the receptors is a woman younger than 30 in good health and CMV-seropositive.

V gene TRBV5-1 combines with J gene TRBJ2-1; TRBD2 matches at 7 bases. The germline CDR1 and CDR2 sequences are SGHRS and YFSETQ. The CDR3 runs to 16 residues. Unmatched junction bases numbered 5, after V lost 0 bases and J lost 2 bases. The CDR3 protein is CASSLEAGPAYNEQFF. The CDR3 nucleotides are TGCGCCAGCAGCTTGGAAGCGGGGCCAGCCTACAATGAGCAGTTCTTC.

DNA of the CDR3: TGCGCCAGCAGCTTGGCCATGGCAGGGGATGGCTACACCTTC. Amino acids: CASSLAMAGDGYTF. The rearrangement joins TRBV5-1 to TRBJ1-2, with D tentatively TRBD1 (6 bases). Germline V gene sequence: CDR1 SGHRS, CDR2 YFSETQ. The CDR3 has 14 residues. Trimming shortened V by 0 bases and J by 6 bases, and 12 bases separated the two germline ends.

The chain employs TRBV13 and TRBJ2-1; TRBD2 matches 12 bases. This CDR3 comprises 16 residues. V lost 5 bases and J lost 5; bases outside the gene matches: 7. The germline gives CDR1 PRHDT, CDR2 FYEKMQ (reference sequence). As DNA, the CDR3 is TGTGCCAGCAGCCTCACCGGGACTAGCGGGCACAATGAGCAGTTCTTC. Translating it yields CASSLTGTSGHNEQFF.

In its sample, this clone was seen once. The J gene is TRBJ2-2, the V gene TRBV14; D uncertain. Trimming cost V 0 bases and J 6 bases, with 20 bases left between them. Looked up from germline, CDR1 is SGHDN and CDR2 is FVKESK. There are 18 residues in the CDR3. The CDR3 spells CASSQDRGVGLDAGELFF. CDR3 coding DNA: TGTGCCAGCAGCCAAGATCGAGGAGTGGGTTTAGACGCCGGGGAGCTGTTTTTT. The full variable domain, completed using reference TRBV14 and TRBJ2-2, is EAGVTQFPSHSVIEKGQTVTLRCDPISGHDNLYWYRRVMGKEIKFLLHFVKESKQDESGMPNNRFLAERTGGTYSTLKVQPAELEDSGVYFCASSQDRGVGLDAGELFFGEGSRLTVL.

This clone came up once. This chain joins TRBV19 and TRBJ2-7, with TRBD2 identical over 13 bases. CDR3 length: 18 residues. V gave up 1 base and J gave up 0 bases; unmatched junction bases: 6. Germline V CDR1 and CDR2: LNHDA, SQIVND (reference sequence). This chain's CDR3 is CASSIAAGLAGSSYEQYF. CDR3 DNA: TGTGCCAGTAGTATAGCGGCGGGACTAGCGGGAAGCTCCTACGAGCAGTACTTC.